This section outlines one T cell receptor beta chain sequence together with its context. The antigen remains unidentified. The repertoire was sequenced with immunoSEQ multiplex PCR; TCRdb's copy has only in-frame clones and lacks some. Among about 80,000 clones listed, around 90% were seen once. This entry comes from a study of PD-L1 blockade in urothelial cancer. In the study overall: Researchers looked at the blood 3 weeks (second dose) and 6 weeks after treatment began. The median number of T cells present in blood samples was around 150,000. Study-wide results and limits: Better progression-free and overall survival followed lower pretreatment blood clonality.

This CDR3 is built from 14 residues. V was cut by 3 bases and J by 5 bases, with 14 bases left in between. In germline, CDR1 is SGHRS, CDR2 YFSETQ. The genes are TRBV5-1 and TRBJ1-1; maybe TRBD1 (6 bases). The receptor's source is a woman between 65 and 79 years old with urothelial cancer. The input for sequencing was PBMCs, taken around atezolizumab (anti-PD-L1) treatment. The CDR3 sequence: CASSSVGQQTEAFF. CDR3 DNA sequence: TGCGCCAGCAGCTCGGTAGGACAGCAAACTGAAGCTTTCTTT.